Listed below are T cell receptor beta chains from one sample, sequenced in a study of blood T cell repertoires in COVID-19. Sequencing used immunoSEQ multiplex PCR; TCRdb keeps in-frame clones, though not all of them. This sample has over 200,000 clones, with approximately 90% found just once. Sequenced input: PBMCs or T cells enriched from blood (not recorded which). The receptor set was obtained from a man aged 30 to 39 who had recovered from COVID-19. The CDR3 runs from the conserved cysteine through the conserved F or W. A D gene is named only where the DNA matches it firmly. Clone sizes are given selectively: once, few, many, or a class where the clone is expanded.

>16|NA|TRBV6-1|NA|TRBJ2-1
TGTGCCAGCAGTGAAGCGGTTAGGAGCTCCTACAATGAGCAGTTCTTC
CASSEAVRSSYNEQFF
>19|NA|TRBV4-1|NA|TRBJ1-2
TGCGCCAGCAGCCAAGATCCGCTGGGGGCGCCGGGGACTAACTATGGCTACACCTTC
CASSQDPLGAPGTNYGYTF
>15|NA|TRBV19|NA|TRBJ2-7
TGTGCCAGTAGTGCCGCTAGCGCGAGCTCCTACGAGCAGTACTTC
CASSAASASSYEQYF
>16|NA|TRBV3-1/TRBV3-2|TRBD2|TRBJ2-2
TGTGCCAGCAGCCTACGGACTAGCGGAAACACCGGGGAGCTGTTTTTT
CASSLRTSGNTGELFF
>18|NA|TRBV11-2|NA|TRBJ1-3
TGTGCCAGCAGCTCCCTGACTCGGGTAAAGCACTCTGGAAACACCATATATTTT
CASSSLTRVKHSGNTIYF
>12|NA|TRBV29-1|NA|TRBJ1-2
TGCAGCGTCGGGGGGACTGGCTATGGCTACACCTTC
CSVGGTGYGYTF
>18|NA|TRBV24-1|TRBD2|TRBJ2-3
TGTGCCACCAGTGACCCCAATTTCGGGGGAGGGCCCTCAGATACGCAGTATTTT
CATSDPNFGGGPSDTQYF
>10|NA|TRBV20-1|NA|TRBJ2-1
TGCAGTGGTATTCTAAATGAGCAGTTCTTC
CSGILNEQFF
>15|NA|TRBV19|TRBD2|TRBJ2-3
TGTGCCAGTAGCATGTTCTACGGGGGGGATTTTCCGCAGTATTTT
CASSMFYGGDFPQYF
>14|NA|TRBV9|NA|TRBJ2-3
TGTGCCAGCAGCGTAGGTAGGGGGTGGGATACGCAGTATTTT
CASSVGRGWDTQYF
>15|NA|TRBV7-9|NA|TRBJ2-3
TGTGCCAGCAGCTTAGAGGCGGGGTTGACAGATACGCAGTATTTT
CASSLEAGLTDTQYF
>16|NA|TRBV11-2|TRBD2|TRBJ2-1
TGTGCCAGCAGCTACATAGCGGGAGGGCCGGGTAATGAGCAGTTCTTC
CASSYIAGGPGNEQFF
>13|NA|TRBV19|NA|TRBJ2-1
TGTGCCAGTAGTATTATGGGGCCCAATGAGCAGTTCTTC
CASSIMGPNEQFF
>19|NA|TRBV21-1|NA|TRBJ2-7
TGTGCCAGCAGCAAAGGGACTAGCGGGATCCTAGCGAGCTCCTACGAGCAGTACTTC
CASSKGTSGILASSYEQYF
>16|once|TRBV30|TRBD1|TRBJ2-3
TGTGCCTGGAGAATTGGGGACAGAGCTAGCACAGATACGCAGTATTTT
CAWRIGDRASTDTQYF
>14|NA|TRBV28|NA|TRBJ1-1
TGTGCCAGCAAGCCCGGCCCGACTAACCTTGAAGCTTTCTTT
CASKPGPTNLEAFF
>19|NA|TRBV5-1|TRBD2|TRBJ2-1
TGCGCCAGCAGAGGGGGATCCGGGAGGGCCGTCGGCGCGCGCAATGAGCAGTTCTTC
CASRGGSGRAVGARNEQFF
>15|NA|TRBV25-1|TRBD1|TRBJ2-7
TGTGCCAGCAGTGAACTCCAGGGGGCAAGGGACGAGCAGTACTTC
CASSELQGARDEQYF